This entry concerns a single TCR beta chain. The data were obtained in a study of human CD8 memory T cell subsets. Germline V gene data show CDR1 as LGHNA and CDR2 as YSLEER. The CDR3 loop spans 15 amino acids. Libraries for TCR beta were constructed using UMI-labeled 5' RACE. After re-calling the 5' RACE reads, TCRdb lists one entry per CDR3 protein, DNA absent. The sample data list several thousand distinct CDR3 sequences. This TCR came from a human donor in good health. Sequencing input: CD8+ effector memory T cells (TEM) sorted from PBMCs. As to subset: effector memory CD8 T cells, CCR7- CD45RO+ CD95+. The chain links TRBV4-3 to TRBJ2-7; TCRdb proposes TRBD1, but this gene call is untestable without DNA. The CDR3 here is CASSQQNTGSWEQYF.